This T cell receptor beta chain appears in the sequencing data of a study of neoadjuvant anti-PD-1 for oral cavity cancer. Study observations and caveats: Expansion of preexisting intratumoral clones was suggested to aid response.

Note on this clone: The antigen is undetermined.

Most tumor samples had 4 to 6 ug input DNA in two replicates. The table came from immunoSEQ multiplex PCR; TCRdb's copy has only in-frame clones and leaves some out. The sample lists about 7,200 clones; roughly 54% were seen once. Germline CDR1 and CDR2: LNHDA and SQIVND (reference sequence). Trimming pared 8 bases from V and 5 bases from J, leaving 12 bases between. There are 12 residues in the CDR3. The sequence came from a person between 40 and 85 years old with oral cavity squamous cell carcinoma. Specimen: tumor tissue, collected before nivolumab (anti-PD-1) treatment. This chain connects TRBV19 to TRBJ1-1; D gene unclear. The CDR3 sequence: CASSKHRTEAFF. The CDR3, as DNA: TGTGCCAGTTCAAAACACCGGACTGAAGCTTTCTTT.